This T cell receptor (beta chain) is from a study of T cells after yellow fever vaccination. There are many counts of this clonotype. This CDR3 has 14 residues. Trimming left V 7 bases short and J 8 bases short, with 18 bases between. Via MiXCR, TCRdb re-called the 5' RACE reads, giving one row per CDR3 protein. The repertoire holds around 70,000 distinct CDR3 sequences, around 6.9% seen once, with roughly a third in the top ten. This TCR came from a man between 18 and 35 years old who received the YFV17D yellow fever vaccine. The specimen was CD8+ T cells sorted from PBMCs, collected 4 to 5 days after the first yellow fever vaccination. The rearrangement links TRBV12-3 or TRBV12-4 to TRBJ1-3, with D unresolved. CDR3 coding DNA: TGTGCCAGCATCCTGGGCCTTCATGGGGACACCATATATTTT. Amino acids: CASILGLHGDTIYF.